The T cell receptor beta chain described here comes from a study of a mutant IDH1 vaccine in newly diagnosed glioma. Trimming cost V 8 bases and J 9 bases; bases outside gene matches: 13. CDR1 MNHNS and CDR2 SASEGT come from the germline V gene. CDR3 length: 15 amino acids. Only in-frame clones appear in the TCRdb table, and some are missing; sequencing was by immunoSEQ multiplex PCR. The sample shows approximately 84,000 clones, roughly four fifths of them seen only once. With regard to this clone: Its antigen is undetermined.

Time point specified: week 47, end of study. Every single dose of the vaccine, 300 ug of mutant IDH1 20-mer peptide, came with topical imiquimod. The receptor was derived from a man aged 35-49 years with glioma. The chain links TRBV6-1 to TRBJ1-6; 7 positions agree with TRBD1. Here the sequenced sample was PBMCs, taken from a glioma patient whose treatment included an IDH1 peptide vaccine. CDR3 nucleotides: TGTGCCAGCCTCGGGTCCGACAGGGACGGTTCACCCCTCCACTTT. Protein product: CASLGSDRDGSPLHF.